The sequence of this TCR beta chain was determined in a study of shared clonotypes between healthy human individuals. Produced via immunoSEQ multiplex PCR; TCRdb's table is partial and in-frame only. The sample includes some 1 million clones, about 77% of them seen just once. The V and J ends lost 3 bases and 3 bases, in that order; junction bases with no gene match: 2. Looked up from germline, CDR1 is GTSNPN and CDR2 is SVGIG (reference sequence). This CDR3 contains 12 residues. The gene calls are TRBV30 and TRBJ2-7, with 7 bases identical to TRBD1. The clonotype comes from a man in his late teens or twenties in good health. The sample comprised memory CD4+ T cells sorted from blood. As to subset: CD45RA-negative fraction. CDR3 protein: CAWRGDSYEQYF. CDR3 sequence (DNA): TGTGCCTGGAGGGGGGACAGCTACGAGCAGTACTTC. The whole variable domain, remainder taken from reference TRBV30 and TRBJ2-7, is SQTIHQWPATLVQPVGSPLSLECTVEGTSNPNLYWYRQAAGRGLQLLFYSVGIGQISSEVPQNLSASRPQDRQFILSSKKLLLSDSGFYLCAWRGDSYEQYFGPGTRLTVT.